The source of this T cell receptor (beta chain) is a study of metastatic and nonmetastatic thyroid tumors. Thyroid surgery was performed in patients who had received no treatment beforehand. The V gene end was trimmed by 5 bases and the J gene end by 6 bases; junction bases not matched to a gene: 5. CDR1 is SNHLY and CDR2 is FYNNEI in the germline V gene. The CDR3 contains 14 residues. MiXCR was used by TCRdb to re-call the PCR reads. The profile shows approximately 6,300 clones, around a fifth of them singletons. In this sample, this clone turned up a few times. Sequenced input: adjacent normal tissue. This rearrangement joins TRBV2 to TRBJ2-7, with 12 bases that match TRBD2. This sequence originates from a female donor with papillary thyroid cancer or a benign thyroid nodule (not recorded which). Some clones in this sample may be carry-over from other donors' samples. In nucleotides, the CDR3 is TGTGCCAGCAGTCCGACTAGCGGGGGAGGCGAGCAGTACTTC. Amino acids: CASSPTSGGGEQYF.